The 28 T cell receptor beta chains below were found in one sample sequenced in a study of blood T cell repertoires in COVID-19. Here immunoSEQ multiplex PCR was the method, and the copy in TCRdb shows in-frame clones only, minus some. The sample lists about 100,000 clones, roughly 86% occurring once. Material: peripheral blood. Receptors were obtained from a man aged 40-49 years with active or convalescent COVID-19.

Remarks on this clone: Distinct nucleotide sequences in the sample also encode this CDR3. V is TRBV6-6 and J is TRBJ2-7, with 9 positions matching TRBD2. The CDR3 contains 17 residues. The germline V gene encodes CDR1 MNHNY and CDR2 SVGAGI (reference sequence). The V gene end was trimmed by 5 bases and the J gene end by 2 bases; junction bases not matched to a gene: 13. CDR3 loop: CASSREERGANPYEQYF. DNA of the CDR3: TGTGCCAGCAGTCGCGAGGAGCGGGGGGCCAACCCCTACGAGCAGTACTTC.

This sequence joins TRBV19 and TRBJ2-3; no reliable D call. Trimming pared 6 bases from V and 9 bases from J, leaving 16 bases between. CDR1 is LNHDA, CDR2 SQIVND, per germline (reference sequence). The CDR3 sequence is 13 residues long. CDR3 residues: CASSEEARSTQYF. In DNA, the CDR3 is TGTGCCAGTAGCGAAGAAGCTAGAAGCACGCAGTATTTT.

The chain is built from TRBV7-2 and TRBJ2-7; 7 nucleotides match TRBD1. Germline lookup yields CDR1 SGHTA and CDR2 FQGNSA. Trimming took 1 base from V and 2 from J; bases not matched to a gene: 5. The CDR3 spans 15 residues. CDR3: CASSLGGTEPYEQYF. DNA for the CDR3: TGTGCCAGCAGCTTAGGGGGGACAGAACCCTACGAGCAGTACTTC.

The chain employs TRBV7-9 and TRBJ2-6; D is ambiguous. CDR1 and CDR2 (germline): SEHNR, FQNEAQ (reference sequence). The CDR3 runs 16 residues. V was pared by 4 bases and J by 0 bases, with 10 bases between. CDR3 sequence reads: CASSSVTGSGANVLTF. The CDR3 DNA reads TGTGCCAGCAGCTCCGTTACTGGCTCTGGGGCCAACGTCCTGACTTTC. Full variable domain (missing parts from reference TRBV7-9 and TRBJ2-6): DTGVSQNPRHKITKRGQNVTFRCDPISEHNRLYWYRQTLGQGPEFLTYFQNEAQLEKSRLLSDRFSAERPKGSFSTLEIQRTEQGDSAMYLCASSSVTGSGANVLTFGAGSRLTVL.

This chain joins TRBV13 and TRBJ2-7; perhaps TRBD2 as D (5 bases). The CDR3 consists of 14 residues. The V gene lost 5 bases and the J gene lost 0 bases, with 11 bases spanning the gap. Per the germline V gene, CDR1 is PRHDT and CDR2 is FYEKMQ (reference sequence). The CDR3 here is CASSPRTVSYEQYF. CDR3 DNA sequence: TGTGCCAGCAGCCCCCGGACTGTCTCCTACGAGCAGTACTTC. The complete variable domain, with remaining parts taken from reference TRBV13 and TRBJ2-7, reads AAGVIQSPRHLIKEKRETATLKCYPIPRHDTVYWYQQGPGQDPQFLISFYEKMQSDKGSIPDRFSAQQFSDYHSELNMSSLELGDSALYFCASSPRTVSYEQYFGPGTRLTVT.

The chain links TRBV6-5 to TRBJ1-1; TRBD1 is a possible D gene (6 bases). Trimming shortened V by 9 bases and J by 9 bases, and 17 bases separated the two germline ends. The CDR3 contains 12 residues. CDR1 and CDR2 (germline): MNHEY, SVGAGI. This chain's CDR3 is CASRTAHGQAFF. DNA of the CDR3: TGTGCCAGTCGGACAGCCCATGGCCAAGCTTTCTTT.

The chain combines TRBV19 with TRBJ1-5; no clear D gene. The CDR3 consists of 16 residues. Germline V gives CDR1 LNHDA, CDR2 SQIVND (reference sequence). The V end lost 3 bases, the J end lost 1 base, and 13 bases lay between the germline ends. DNA for the CDR3: TGTGCCAGTAGTATTAAAGAGGGAGGCAGCAATCAGCCCCAGCATTTT. This translates into CASSIKEGGSNQPQHF.

This clone was picked up a small number of times. The chain joins TRBV7-7 to TRBJ1-6, with D uncertain. The CDR3 sequence is 18 residues long. Per the germline V gene, CDR1 is SSHAT and CDR2 is FNYEAQ (reference sequence). The CDR3 DNA sequence: TGTGCTAGCCCCCCGGATTGGGAGGCGGACGGATATAATTCACCCCTCCACTTT. Its translation: CASPPDWEADGYNSPLHF.

The chain joins TRBV5-1 to TRBJ2-1, with 10 nucleotides matching TRBD2. Trimming removed 2 bases from V and 8 bases from J; junction bases left unmatched: 7. Germline assignment: CDR1 SGHRS and CDR2 YFSETQ. The length of the CDR3 is 15 residues. The CDR3, as DNA: TGCGCCAGCAGCTTAGTAGCGGGGGGCGGGTATGAGCAGTTCTTC. Translated: CASSLVAGGGYEQFF.

J is TRBJ1-2 and V is TRBV6-1, with D uncertain. The CDR3 spans 14 residues. Trimming stripped 0 bases from V and 2 bases from J, with 7 bases between. Germline CDR1 is MNHNS and CDR2 is SASEGT. CDR3 DNA: TGTGCCAGCAGTGAAGCAAGAGGCAACTATGGCTACACCTTC. It yields the protein CASSEARGNYGYTF.

This clone was seen a single time. The rearrangement uses TRBV19 and TRBJ1-5; the match to TRBD1 covers 11 bases. The CDR3 loop spans 18 amino acids. V lost 9 bases and J lost 0; bases outside the gene matches: 13. Germline lookup yields CDR1 LNHDA and CDR2 SQIVND (reference sequence). As DNA, the CDR3 is TGTGCCAGCCACCAGGGGACAGGGGGACTAGGTAGCAATCAGCCCCAGCATTTT. Its translation: CASHQGTGGLGSNQPQHF.

The chain is built from TRBV10-3 and TRBJ1-5, with D perhaps TRBD1 (5 bases). The length of the CDR3 is 14 residues. V was shortened by 2 bases and J by 3 bases, with 8 bases between the two germline ends. Germline-derived CDR1 and CDR2 are ENHRY and SYGVKD. The CDR3 region is CAISEGADNQPQHF. Written as DNA, the CDR3 is TGTGCCATCAGTGAGGGGGCAGACAATCAGCCCCAGCATTTT.

The CDR3 reads CASSPSSGGGLGANVLTF. The CDR3 bases are TGTGCCAGCAGCCCCTCTAGCGGGGGGGGTCTTGGGGCCAACGTCCTGACTTTC. This chain joins TRBV9 and TRBJ2-6; 12 bases line up with TRBD2. Germline CDR1 and CDR2: SGDLS and YYNGEE. V was clipped by 4 bases and J by 3 bases; unmatched bases: 8. CDR3 length: 18 residues.

The CDR3 sequence is CASSFVETQYF. The CDR3 nucleotides read TGTGCCAGCAGCTTCGTGGAGACCCAGTACTTC. V gene TRBV7-9 combines with J gene TRBJ2-5, with D unclear. The CDR3 extends over 11 amino acids. CDR1 is SEHNR and CDR2 is FQNEAQ in the germline V gene (reference sequence). V lost 3 bases and J lost 5, with 4 bases in between.

The DNA for the CDR3 is TGTGCCAGTAGTATAGAGACAGGGAGAGCCTACACCTTC. Amino acid sequence: CASSIETGRAYTF. V is TRBV19 and J is TRBJ1-2, with 7 bases that match TRBD1. The V gene's germline CDR1 is LNHDA and CDR2 SQIVND (reference sequence). Germline trimming cut 0 bases from V and 10 bases from J; bases unmatched to any gene: 5. The CDR3 is 13 residues long.

The chain combines TRBV2 with TRBJ1-2, with 11 bases identical to TRBD1. CDR3 length: 13 amino acids. Germline CDR1 and CDR2: SNHLY and FYNNEI. Trimming took 8 bases from V and 7 from J; bases not matched to a gene: 6. The CDR3 DNA reads as TGTGCCAGCGGCGGACAGGGGGCGCTTGGCTACACCTTC. This codes for CASGGQGALGYTF.

The V call is TRBV6-2 or TRBV6-3, the J call TRBJ2-7; 8 nucleotides line up with TRBD1. The CDR3 runs 14 residues. Germline CDR1 and CDR2: MNHEY and SVGEGT. The V and J ends lost 2 bases and 6 bases, in that order; junction bases with no gene match: 6. DNA of the CDR3: TGTGCCAGCAGTTACCGGACAGGGCTGGCCGAGCAGTACTTC. This encodes CASSYRTGLAEQYF.

The rearrangement links TRBV25-1 to TRBJ2-3; 7 bases are a match to TRBD1. The germline CDR1 and CDR2 sequences are MGHDK and SYGVNS. Trimming removed 6 bases from V and 1 base from J; junction bases left unmatched: 1. This CDR3 has 13 residues. In DNA, the CDR3 is TGTGCCAGCAGCGACAGGGGCACAGATACGCAGTATTTT. Protein sequence: CASSDRGTDTQYF. Full variable domain (remainder filled in from reference TRBV25-1 and TRBJ2-3): EADIYQTPRYLVIGTGKKITLECSQTMGHDKMYWYQQDPGMELHLIHYSYGVNSTEKGDLSSESTVSRIRTEHFPLTLESARPSHTSQYLCASSDRGTDTQYFGPGTRLTVL.

The genes are TRBV2 and TRBJ1-2; maybe TRBD1 (6 bases). V was clipped by 9 bases and J by 2 bases, with 13 bases between them. This CDR3 has 13 residues. Germline V gene data show CDR1 as SNHLY and CDR2 as FYNNEI. In DNA, the CDR3 is TGTGCCAGTAACCGGGACACCAACTATGGCTACACCTTC. It yields the protein CASNRDTNYGYTF.

In its sample, this clone was seen once. This sample includes further DNA sequences coding for the same CDR3. The genes are TRBV6-5 and TRBJ2-2; 13 bases line up with TRBD2. Germline V gene sequence: CDR1 MNHEY, CDR2 SVGAGI. The CDR3 loop spans 15 amino acids. Germline trimming cut 6 bases from V and 5 bases from J; bases unmatched to any gene: 3. The CDR3 here is CASSQTSGGTGELFF. The CDR3 bases are TGTGCCAGCAGCCAGACTAGCGGGGGGACCGGGGAGCTGTTTTTT.

The chain's CDR3 is CASSLRGQNLLVQYF. DNA of the CDR3: TGTGCCAGCAGTCTTAGGGGACAGAACTTACTTGTGCAGTACTTC. The V call is TRBV27, the J call TRBJ2-7, with 7 bases fitting TRBD1. V was clipped by 5 bases and J by 9 bases; unmatched bases: 16. CDR1 MNHEY and CDR2 SMNVEV come from the germline V gene (reference sequence). The CDR3 is 15 amino acids.

The CDR3 protein is CASSLGGLGSYNEQFF. The CDR3 DNA reads as TGTGCCAGCAGCTTAGGGGGACTAGGCTCCTACAATGAGCAGTTCTTC. The V gene is TRBV7-2, the J gene TRBJ2-1; 8 nucleotides agree with TRBD2. The CDR3 is 16 amino acids. The J segment lost 0 bases and the V segment lost 1 base, leaving 2 bases of the junction unmatched. Germline V gives CDR1 SGHTA, CDR2 FQGNSA.

The chain joins TRBV30 to TRBJ2-7, with TRBD2 as a possible D gene (6 bases). Germline CDR1 and CDR2: GTSNPN and SVGIG (reference sequence). The CDR3 contains 15 residues. Trimming took off 5 bases at V and 1 base at J, with 18 bases between the two ends. As DNA, the CDR3 is TGTGCCTGGGAGCGGGTAGCCCTGGGTTCCTACGAGCAGTACTTC. Protein: CAWERVALGSYEQYF.

The chain has TRBV4-3 and TRBJ1-1; TRBD1 aligns across 10 bases. Germline trimming cut 1 base from V and 7 bases from J; bases unmatched to any gene: 15. Germline lookup yields CDR1 LGHNA and CDR2 YSLEER. CDR3 length: 18 residues. The DNA for the CDR3 is TGCGCCAGCAGCCAAGTCGGAGCCCGAACGACAGGGGGCGTTGAAGCTTTCTTT. Translated, it gives CASSQVGARTTGGVEAFF.

V usage is TRBV5-1 and J usage is TRBJ1-3; D remains unclear. The CDR3 totals 14 residues. The V and J ends lost 2 bases and 0 bases respectively, with 6 bases between them. CDR1 and CDR2 (germline): SGHRS, YFSETQ. The CDR3 reads CASSLEGSGNTIYF. CDR3 in DNA: TGCGCCAGCAGCTTAGAGGGCTCTGGAAACACCATATATTTT.

This chain links TRBV6-5 with TRBJ2-7; D perhaps matches TRBD1 (6 bases). This CDR3 is built from 14 residues. Germline CDR1 MNHEY, CDR2 SVGAGI. V lost 4 bases and J 2 bases, leaving 12 bases between the germline ends. This CDR3 reads CASSFGQRTYEQYF. DNA for the CDR3: TGTGCCAGCAGTTTTGGACAGAGAACCTACGAGCAGTACTTC.

The chain combines TRBV7-2 with TRBJ2-1; D is unresolved. This CDR3 is built from 13 residues. The germline V and J ends were trimmed by 0 bases and 9 bases, with 9 bases remaining between them. The germline V gene has CDR1 SGHTA and CDR2 FQGNSA. CDR3 nucleotide sequence: TGTGCCAGCAGCTTAGCGGAGCTCGGTGAGCAGTTCTTC. This translates into CASSLAELGEQFF.

The chain is built from TRBV4-1 and TRBJ1-2; TRBD1 matches at 8 bases. The CDR3 is 16 residues long. The trim removed 1 base at V and 3 bases at J, leaving 7 bases unmatched. Germline V gene data show CDR1 as MGHRA and CDR2 as YSYEKL. CDR3 DNA: TGCGCCAGCAGCCAAGCGTTCGTGGACAGGGACTATGGCTACACCTTC. It encodes CASSQAFVDRDYGYTF.